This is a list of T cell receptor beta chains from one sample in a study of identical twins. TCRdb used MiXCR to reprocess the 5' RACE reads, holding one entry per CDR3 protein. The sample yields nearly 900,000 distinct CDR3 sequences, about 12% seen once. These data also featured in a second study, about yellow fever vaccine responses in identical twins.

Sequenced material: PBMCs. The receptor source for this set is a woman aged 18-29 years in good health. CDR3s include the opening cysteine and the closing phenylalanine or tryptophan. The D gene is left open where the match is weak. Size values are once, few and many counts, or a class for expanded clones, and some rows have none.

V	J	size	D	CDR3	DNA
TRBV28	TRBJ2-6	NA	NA	CASSLARDPGANVLTF	TGTGCCAGCAGTTTAGCGCGGGATCCGGGGGCCAACGTCCTGACTTTC
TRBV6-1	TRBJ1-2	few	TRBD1	CASSARTGANYGYTF	TGTGCCAGCAGTGCTCGGACAGGTGCTAACTATGGCTACACCTTC
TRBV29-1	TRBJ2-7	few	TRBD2	CSVEGLAGGLSYEQYF	TGCAGCGTTGAAGGGCTAGCGGGAGGGCTGTCCTACGAGCAGTACTTC
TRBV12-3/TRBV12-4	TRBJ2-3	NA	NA	CASRTSIIGEESTDTQYF	TGTGCCAGCAGAACCAGTATTATAGGGGAAGAGAGCACAGATACGCAGTATTTT
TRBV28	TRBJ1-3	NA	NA	CASSGASAGNTIYF	TGTGCCAGCAGTGGGGCTTCCGCAGGAAACACCATATATTTT
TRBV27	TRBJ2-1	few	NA	CATSAPEPGASNEQFF	TGTGCCACCTCAGCCCCTGAGCCCGGGGCCTCCAATGAGCAGTTCTTC
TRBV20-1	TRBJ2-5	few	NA	CSASGQGETQYF	TGCAGTGCTAGTGGCCAGGGAGAGACCCAGTACTTC
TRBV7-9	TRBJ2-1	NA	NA	CASSPPGPAYNEQFF	TGTGCCAGCAGCCCGCCGGGGCCGGCCTACAATGAGCAGTTCTTC
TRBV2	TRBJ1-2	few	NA	CASSGRGYTF	TGTGCCAGCAGTGGTCGTGGCTACACCTTC
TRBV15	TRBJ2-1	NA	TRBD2	CATSSGTSGTNEQFF	TGTGCCACCAGCAGCGGGACTAGCGGGACCAATGAGCAGTTCTTC
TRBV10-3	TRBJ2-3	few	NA	CAISFAGRDTDTQYF	TGTGCCATCAGTTTTGCTGGGAGAGACACAGATACGCAGTATTTT
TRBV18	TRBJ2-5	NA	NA	CASSPPAPVETQYF	TGTGCCAGCTCACCACCGGCCCCAGTAGAGACCCAGTACTTC
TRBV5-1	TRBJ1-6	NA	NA	CASSLAGTDNSPLHF	TGCGCCAGCAGCTTGGCCGGGACTGATAATTCACCCCTCCACTTT
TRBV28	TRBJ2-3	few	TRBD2	CASSLGRGTSSTDTQYF	TGTGCCAGCAGTTTAGGGAGGGGAACCTCTAGCACAGATACGCAGTATTTT
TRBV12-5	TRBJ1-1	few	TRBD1	CASGLTGGGLITEAFF	TGTGCTAGTGGTTTGACAGGGGGTGGGTTGATAACTGAAGCTTTCTTT
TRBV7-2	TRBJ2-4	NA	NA	CASSSRGGPNIQYF	TGTGCCAGCAGCTCCAGGGGAGGCCCAAACATTCAGTACTTC
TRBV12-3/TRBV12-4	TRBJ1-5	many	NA	CASSYGGFQPQHF	TGTGCCAGCAGCTACGGGGGGTTTCAGCCCCAGCATTTT
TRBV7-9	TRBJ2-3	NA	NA	CASSFVTRASGDTQYF	TGTGCCAGCAGCTTCGTTACAAGGGCGTCCGGAGATACGCAGTATTTT
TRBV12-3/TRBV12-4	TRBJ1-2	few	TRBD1	CASSRVGQGANYGYTF	TGTGCCAGCAGCCGCGTCGGACAGGGGGCTAACTATGGCTACACCTTC
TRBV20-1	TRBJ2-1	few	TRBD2	CSAPGLAGGYNEQFF	TGCAGTGCCCCGGGACTAGCGGGAGGTTACAATGAGCAGTTCTTC
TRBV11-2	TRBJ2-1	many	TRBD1	CASSLEWTGLVYNEQFF	TGTGCCAGCAGCTTAGAATGGACAGGTCTGGTCTACAATGAGCAGTTCTTC
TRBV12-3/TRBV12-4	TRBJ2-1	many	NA	CASSLRRLTQAMGQFF	TGTGCCAGCAGTTTACGCAGACTAACCCAAGCAATGGGCCAGTTCTTC
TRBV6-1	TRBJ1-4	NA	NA	CASSPGTVTNEKLFF	TGTGCCAGCAGCCCCGGGACTGTTACGAATGAAAAACTGTTTTTT
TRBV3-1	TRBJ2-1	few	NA	CASSQGQYNEQFF	TGTGCCAGCAGCCAAGGGCAATACAATGAGCAGTTCTTC
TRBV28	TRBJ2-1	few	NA	CASSTPGHGHNEQFF	TGTGCCAGCAGCACCCCGGGACACGGACACAATGAGCAGTTCTTC